Below are 5 T cell receptor beta chains sequenced from a single sample in a study of OX40 agonist ivuxolimab in advanced cancers. The repertoire was sequenced with immunoSEQ multiplex PCR; TCRdb's copy has only in-frame clones and lacks some. This table has roughly 60,000 clones, roughly 91% appearing once. The material was CD4+ or CD8+ T cells sorted from blood, obtained in a trial of the OX40 agonist ivuxolimab. The receptors derive from an adult with an advanced solid tumor such as melanoma, head and neck, liver or kidney cancer.

The chain is built from TRBV18 and TRBJ1-1; the D is unclear. The CDR3 runs 15 residues. V dropped 0 bases and J dropped 5 bases, with 13 bases sitting between them. Germline assignment: CDR1 KGHSH and CDR2 LQKENI. CDR3 sequence: CASSPPIRGRTEAFF. The CDR3 DNA follows: TGTGCCAGCTCACCACCGATTCGAGGAAGGACTGAAGCTTTCTTT.

V is TRBV19 and J is TRBJ2-5, with 8 bases identical to TRBD1. The germline V gene encodes CDR1 LNHDA and CDR2 SQIVND (reference sequence). V gave up 8 bases and J gave up 5 bases; unmatched junction bases: 10. The CDR3 is 14 amino acids. The CDR3 loop reads CASGVQGGRETQYF. The CDR3 nucleotides are TGTGCCAGTGGAGTACAGGGGGGAAGGGAGACCCAGTACTTC.

This chain links TRBV5-4 with TRBJ2-2; TRBD2 matches at 7 bases. The germline V gene has CDR1 SGHNT and CDR2 YYREEE (reference sequence). There are 15 residues in the CDR3. V lost 4 bases to trimming and J lost 6 bases; unmatched junction nucleotides: 9. DNA of the CDR3: TGTGCCAGCAGCGTCTTTTCAGGGAGGGCCGGGGAGCTGTTTTTT. Protein: CASSVFSGRAGELFF.

This CDR3 reads CASSWGRGVGQETQYF. In DNA form, the CDR3 reads TGTGCCAGCAGCTGGGGGCGCGGGGTGGGCCAAGAGACCCAGTACTTC. The chain recombines TRBV5-6 with TRBJ2-5; D could derive from TRBD1 or TRBD2 (6 bases each). Trimming took 3 bases from V and 1 from J, leaving 16 bases between them. There are 16 residues in the CDR3. Germline V gives CDR1 SGHDT, CDR2 YYEEEE.

About this clone: A junction boundary mismatches the germline segment, possibly from a read error. The gene calls are TRBV5-4 and TRBJ2-3; no firm D call. This CDR3 spans 15 amino acids. The germline V gene encodes CDR1 SGHNT and CDR2 YYREEE (reference sequence). This chain's CDR3 is CASSQESGNTDTQYF. For the CDR3, the DNA is TGCGCCAGCAGCCAAGAATCCGGAAACACAGATACGCAGTATTTT. The variable domain in full, completed from reference TRBV5-4 and TRBJ2-3, reads ETGVTQSPTHLIKTRGQQVTLRCSSQSGHNTVSWYQQALGQGPQFIFQYYREEENGRGNFPPRFSGLQFPNYSSELNVNALELDDSALYLCASSQESGNTDTQYFGPGTRLTVL.